This TCR beta chain was profiled in a study of control samples from healthy donors and cancer patients. Measured with immunoSEQ multiplex PCR; TCRdb has only the in-frame clones, and not every one. The table shows 55,000 to 85,000 clones, with nearly 90% occurring only once. The CDR3 contains 14 residues. Germline assignment: CDR1 SGHRS and CDR2 YFSETQ. J lost 6 bases, V lost 4 bases, and 8 bases had no gene match. Sequencing was carried out using PBMCs. The clonotype was recovered from a man in his 60s with lung cancer. The chain uses TRBV5-1 and TRBJ1-2; 8 bases are shared with TRBD1. CDR3 in DNA: TGCGCCAGCAGCCCCGGGACAGGTCAAGATGGCTACACCTTC. It specifies CASSPGTGQDGYTF.